The clone carrying this TCR beta chain has just a few counts. Trimming took 6 bases from V and 3 from J, leaving 11 bases between them. Germline CDR1 is KGHSH and CDR2 is LQKENI. CDR3 size: 13 residues. MiXCR, applied by TCRdb to the RT-PCR reads, yields one record per CDR3 protein. Among around 700,000 distinct CDR3 sequences listed, over 12% were seen once. The sample taken for sequencing was memory CD4+ T cells from blood. The chain combines TRBV18 with TRBJ1-1, with D perhaps matching TRBD1 (6 bases). The receptor comes from a female donor in good health, serving as a healthy control. The CDR3 DNA sequence: TGTGCCAGCTCCGCGGCAGGGGACACTGAAGCTTTCTTT. Amino acids: CASSAAGDTEAFF.